This entry lists 9 T cell receptor beta chains sequenced from one sample in a study of T cells in tuberculosis (dated by TCRdb to the late 2010s). The library was made by the immunoSEQ multiplex PCR assay. In TCRdb, the immuneACCESS table is reduced to in-frame sequences with V and J assigned. These tables do not hold every clone; where another copy was compared, an unresolved V gene accounts for under half, and the others remain unexplained. The sample includes tens of thousands of clones, with more than 95% observed a single time. Of the sample, approximately 6.2% falls within the top ten clones. Sequencing used PBMCs. These TCRs come from a donor between 10 and 35 years old with latent tuberculosis or without tuberculosis infection.

V usage is TRBV28 and J usage is TRBJ2-1, with unresolved D. Per the germline V gene, CDR1 is MDHEN and CDR2 is SYDVKM. The germline V and J ends were trimmed by 2 bases and 0 bases, with 8 bases remaining between them. This CDR3 comprises 15 residues. In DNA, the CDR3 is TGTGCCAGCAGTTTACTCGGTAGCTCCTACAATGAGCAGTTCTTC. Its translation is CASSLLGSSYNEQFF.

The chain couples TRBV10-3 to TRBJ2-1, with 10 bases fitting TRBD2. This CDR3 region has 13 residues. V was pared by 10 bases and J by 2 bases, with 2 bases of the junction left unmatched. In germline, CDR1 is ENHRY, CDR2 SYGVKD. The CDR3 coding sequence is TGTGCCACACTAGCGGGAACCTACAATGAGCAGTTCTTC. Protein: CATLAGTYNEQFF.

V and J are TRBV5-1 and TRBJ2-1; 8 nucleotides agree with TRBD1. Germline lookup yields CDR1 SGHRS and CDR2 YFSETQ. The V segment lost 4 bases and the J segment 4 bases; nucleotides outside the gene matches: 7. The CDR3 has 15 amino acids. The CDR3 reads CASSLGQGLYNEQFF. CDR3 in DNA: TGCGCCAGCAGCCTCGGACAGGGACTTTACAATGAGCAGTTCTTC.

The rearrangement joins TRBV7-2 to TRBJ1-4; 8 bases map to TRBD1. Per the germline V gene, CDR1 is SGHTA and CDR2 is FQGNSA. The CDR3 covers 15 residues. V gave up 5 bases and J gave up 3 bases; unmatched junction bases: 5. CDR3 DNA: TGTGCCAGCAGCCCCACGACAGGGGCTAATGAAAAACTGTTTTTT. This translates into CASSPTTGANEKLFF.

This clone was seen only once. The V call is TRBV2, the J call TRBJ1-5, with 11 nucleotides matching TRBD1. The CDR3 is made up of 16 amino acids. Germline CDR1 and CDR2: SNHLY and FYNNEI. V shed 3 bases and J 5 bases; nucleotides not matched to a gene: 6. The CDR3 bases are TGTGCCAGCAGTGAGGCCGGGACAGGGGGATATCAGCCCCAGCATTTT. Encoded protein: CASSEAGTGGYQPQHF.

The V gene is TRBV19, the J gene TRBJ2-7, with TRBD1 matching over 7 bases. Germline V lookup: CDR1 LNHDA, CDR2 SQIVND (reference sequence). The CDR3 extends over 15 amino acids. The V segment lost 6 bases and the J segment 0 bases; nucleotides outside the gene matches: 8. CDR3 amino acids: CASSRTGTVSYEQYF. The DNA for the CDR3 is TGTGCCAGTAGCCGCACCGGGACAGTCTCCTACGAGCAGTACTTC.

The V and J genes are TRBV20-1 and TRBJ2-7, with TRBD1 matching 8 bases. Trimming at V came to 4 bases and at J to 6 bases, leaving 2 bases not matched to a gene. The CDR3 runs to 11 residues. CDR1 is DFQATT and CDR2 is SNEGSKA in the germline V gene (reference sequence). For the CDR3, the DNA is TGCAGTGCTACGGACAGGGCCGAGCAGTACTTC. Translating it yields CSATDRAEQYF.

This chain uses TRBV7-2 with TRBJ1-3; D may be TRBD1 (5 bases). Germline V CDR1 and CDR2: SGHTA, FQGNSA. V was clipped by 5 bases and J by 0 bases, with 14 bases between them. This CDR3 is built from 16 residues. In DNA form, the CDR3 reads TGTGCCAGCAGCCATCAGCCGGGGGTCTCTGGAAACACCATATATTTT. Residues: CASSHQPGVSGNTIYF.

The chain couples TRBV25-1 to TRBJ1-5; a weak D match, TRBD1 (5 bases). This CDR3 comprises 14 residues. The germline gives CDR1 MGHDK, CDR2 SYGVNS. V was trimmed by 6 bases and J by 3 bases, leaving 12 bases between them. The CDR3 bases are TGTGCCAGCAGGGGTTCGGGGGACAATCAGCCCCAGCATTTT. Its translation is CASRGSGDNQPQHF.